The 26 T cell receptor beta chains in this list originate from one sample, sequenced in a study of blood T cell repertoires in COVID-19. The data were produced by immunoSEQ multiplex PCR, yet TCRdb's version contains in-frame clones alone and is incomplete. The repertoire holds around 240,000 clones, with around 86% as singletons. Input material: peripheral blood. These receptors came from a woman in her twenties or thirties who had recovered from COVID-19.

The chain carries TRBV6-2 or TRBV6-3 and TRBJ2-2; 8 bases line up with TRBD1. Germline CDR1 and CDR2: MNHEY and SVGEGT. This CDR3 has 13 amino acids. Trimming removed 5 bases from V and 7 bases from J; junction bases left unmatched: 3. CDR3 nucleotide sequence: TGTGCCAGCAGTGGACAGGGCGGCGGGGAGCTGTTTTTT. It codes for CASSGQGGGELFF.

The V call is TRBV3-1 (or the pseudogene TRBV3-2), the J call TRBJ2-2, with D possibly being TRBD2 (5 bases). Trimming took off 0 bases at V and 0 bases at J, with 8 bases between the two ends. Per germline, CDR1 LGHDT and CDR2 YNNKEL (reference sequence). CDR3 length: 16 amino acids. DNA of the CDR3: TGTGCCAGCAGCCAAGAAAGAGGGACGAACACCGGGGAGCTGTTTTTT. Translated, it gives CASSQERGTNTGELFF.

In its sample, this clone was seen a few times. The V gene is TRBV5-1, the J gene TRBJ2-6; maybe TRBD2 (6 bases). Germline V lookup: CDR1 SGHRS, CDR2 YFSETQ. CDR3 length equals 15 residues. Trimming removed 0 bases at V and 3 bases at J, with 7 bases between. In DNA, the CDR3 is TGCGCCAGCAGCTTGGAGGGAGGTGGGGCCAACGTCCTGACTTTC. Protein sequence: CASSLEGGGANVLTF. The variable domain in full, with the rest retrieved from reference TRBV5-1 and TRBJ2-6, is KAGVTQTPRYLIKTRGQQVTLSCSPISGHRSVSWYQQTPGQGLQFLFEYFSETQRNKGNFPGRFSGRQFSNSRSEMNVSTLELGDSALYLCASSLEGGGANVLTFGAGSRLTVL.

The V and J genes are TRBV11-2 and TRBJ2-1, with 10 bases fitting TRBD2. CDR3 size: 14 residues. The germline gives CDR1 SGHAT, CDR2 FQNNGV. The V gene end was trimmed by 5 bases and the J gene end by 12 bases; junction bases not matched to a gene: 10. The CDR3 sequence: CASSPGSSGGRQFF. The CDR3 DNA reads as TGTGCCAGCAGCCCAGGGTCTAGCGGGGGTCGGCAGTTCTTC.

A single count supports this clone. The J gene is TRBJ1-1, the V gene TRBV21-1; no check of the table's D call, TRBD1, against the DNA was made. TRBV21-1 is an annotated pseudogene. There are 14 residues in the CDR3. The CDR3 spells CASSRGRGVTEAFF. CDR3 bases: TGTGCCAGCAGCAGAGGCAGGGGAGTCACTGAAGCTTTCTTT.

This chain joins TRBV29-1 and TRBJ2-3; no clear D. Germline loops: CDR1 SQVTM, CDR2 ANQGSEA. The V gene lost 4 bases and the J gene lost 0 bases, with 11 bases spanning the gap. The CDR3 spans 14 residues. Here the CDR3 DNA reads TGCAGCGTTGTTTTAGTGCACAGCACAGATACGCAGTATTTT. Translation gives CSVVLVHSTDTQYF.

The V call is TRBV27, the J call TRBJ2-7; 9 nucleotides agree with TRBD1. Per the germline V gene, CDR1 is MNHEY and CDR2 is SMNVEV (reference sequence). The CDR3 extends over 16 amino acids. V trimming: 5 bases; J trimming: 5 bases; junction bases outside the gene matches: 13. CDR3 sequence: CASSPLQGAAMNEQYF. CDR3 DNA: TGTGCCAGCAGTCCCTTACAGGGGGCGGCGATGAACGAGCAGTACTTC.

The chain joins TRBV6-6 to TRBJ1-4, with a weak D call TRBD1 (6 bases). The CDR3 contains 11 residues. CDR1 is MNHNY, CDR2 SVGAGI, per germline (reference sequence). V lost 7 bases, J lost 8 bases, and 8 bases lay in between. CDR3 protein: CASTRGEKLFF. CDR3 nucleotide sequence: TGTGCCAGCACCAGGGGAGAAAAACTGTTTTTT.

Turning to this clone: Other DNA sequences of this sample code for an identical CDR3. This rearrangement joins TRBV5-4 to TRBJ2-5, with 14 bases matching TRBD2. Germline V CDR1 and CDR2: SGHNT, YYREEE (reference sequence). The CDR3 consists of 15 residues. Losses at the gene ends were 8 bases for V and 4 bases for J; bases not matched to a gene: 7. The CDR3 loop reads CASSTSGGALETQYF. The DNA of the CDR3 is TGTGCCAGTTCGACTAGCGGGGGGGCCTTAGAGACCCAGTACTTC.

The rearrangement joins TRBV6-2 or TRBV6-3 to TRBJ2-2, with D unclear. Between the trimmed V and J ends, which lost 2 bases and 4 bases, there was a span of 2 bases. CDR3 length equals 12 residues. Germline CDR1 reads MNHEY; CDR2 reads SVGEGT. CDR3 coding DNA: TGTGCCAGCAGTTACCGCACCGGGGAGCTGTTTTTT. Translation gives CASSYRTGELFF.

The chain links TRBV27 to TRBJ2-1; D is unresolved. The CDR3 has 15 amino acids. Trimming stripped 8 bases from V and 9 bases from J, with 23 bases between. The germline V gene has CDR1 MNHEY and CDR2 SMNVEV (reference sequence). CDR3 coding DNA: TGTGCCAGCCACCCCAGGTCTCCTGAAAGCTTTGAGCAGTTCTTC. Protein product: CASHPRSPESFEQFF.

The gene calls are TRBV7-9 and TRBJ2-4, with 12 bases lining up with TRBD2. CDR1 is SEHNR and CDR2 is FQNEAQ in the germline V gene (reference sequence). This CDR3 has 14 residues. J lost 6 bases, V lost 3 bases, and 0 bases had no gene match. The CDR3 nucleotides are TGTGCCAGCAGCTTGGGACTAGCGGGAAACATTCAGTACTTC. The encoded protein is CASSLGLAGNIQYF.

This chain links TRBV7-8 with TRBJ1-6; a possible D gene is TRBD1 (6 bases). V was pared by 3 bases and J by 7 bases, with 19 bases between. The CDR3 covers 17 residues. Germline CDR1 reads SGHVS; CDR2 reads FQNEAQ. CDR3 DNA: TGTGCCAGCAGCTTCTATCCACAGGGCCGAGTGAATTCACCCCTCCACTTT. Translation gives CASSFYPQGRVNSPLHF.

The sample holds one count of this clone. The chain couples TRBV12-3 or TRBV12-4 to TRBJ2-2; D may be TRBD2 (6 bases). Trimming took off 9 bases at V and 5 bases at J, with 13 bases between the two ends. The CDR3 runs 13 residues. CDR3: CASGYGGTGELFF. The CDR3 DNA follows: TGTGCCAGTGGCTATGGGGGGACCGGGGAGCTGTTTTTT.

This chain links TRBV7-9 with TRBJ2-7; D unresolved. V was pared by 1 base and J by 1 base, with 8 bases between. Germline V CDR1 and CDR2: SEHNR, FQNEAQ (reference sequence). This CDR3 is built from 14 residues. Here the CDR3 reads CASSLEDISYEQYF. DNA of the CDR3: TGTGCCAGCAGCTTAGAAGACATATCCTACGAGCAGTACTTC. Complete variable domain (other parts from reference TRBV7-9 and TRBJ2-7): DTGVSQNPRHKITKRGQNVTFRCDPISEHNRLYWYRQTLGQGPEFLTYFQNEAQLEKSRLLSDRFSAERPKGSFSTLEIQRTEQGDSAMYLCASSLEDISYEQYFGPGTRLTVT.

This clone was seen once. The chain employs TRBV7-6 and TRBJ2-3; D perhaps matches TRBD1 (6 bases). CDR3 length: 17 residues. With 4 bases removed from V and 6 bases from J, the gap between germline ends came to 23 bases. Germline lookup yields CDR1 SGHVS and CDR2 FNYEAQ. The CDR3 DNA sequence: TGTGCCAGCAGCTCCCCCCCAGGGGCTAGCCGCAGGGATACGCAGTATTTT. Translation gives CASSSPPGASRRDTQYF.

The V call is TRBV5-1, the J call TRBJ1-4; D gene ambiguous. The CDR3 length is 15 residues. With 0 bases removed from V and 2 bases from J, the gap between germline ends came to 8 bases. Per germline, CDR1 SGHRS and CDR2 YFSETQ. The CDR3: CASSLGGKTNEKLFF. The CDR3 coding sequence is TGCGCCAGCAGCTTGGGAGGGAAGACTAATGAAAAACTGTTTTTT.

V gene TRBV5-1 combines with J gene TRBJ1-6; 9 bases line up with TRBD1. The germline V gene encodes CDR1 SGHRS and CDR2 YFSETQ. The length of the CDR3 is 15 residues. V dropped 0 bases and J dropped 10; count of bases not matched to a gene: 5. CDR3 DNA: TGCGCCAGCAGCTTGGATGGACAGGGGAGCTCACCCCTCCACTTT. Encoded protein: CASSLDGQGSSPLHF.

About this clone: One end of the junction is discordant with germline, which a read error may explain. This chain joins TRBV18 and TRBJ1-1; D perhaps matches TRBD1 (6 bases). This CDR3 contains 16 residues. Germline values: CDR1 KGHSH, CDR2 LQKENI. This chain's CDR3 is CASSPPGVSLKTEAFF. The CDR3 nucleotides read TGTGCCAGCTCACCGCCAGGGGTGAGCCTGAAGACTGAAGCTTTCTTT.

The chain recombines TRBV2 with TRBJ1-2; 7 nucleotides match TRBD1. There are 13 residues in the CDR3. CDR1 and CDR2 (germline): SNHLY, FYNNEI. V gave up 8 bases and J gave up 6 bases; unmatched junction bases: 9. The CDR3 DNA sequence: TGTGCCAGCGCAACCGAACAGGGGAATGGCTACACCTTC. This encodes CASATEQGNGYTF.

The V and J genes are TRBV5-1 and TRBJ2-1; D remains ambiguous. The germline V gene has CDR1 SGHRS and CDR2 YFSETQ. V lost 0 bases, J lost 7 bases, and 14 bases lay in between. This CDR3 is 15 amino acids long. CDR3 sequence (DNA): TGCGCCAGCAGCTTGGTCTGGGCGAAAGATAATGAGCAGTTCTTC. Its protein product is CASSLVWAKDNEQFF.

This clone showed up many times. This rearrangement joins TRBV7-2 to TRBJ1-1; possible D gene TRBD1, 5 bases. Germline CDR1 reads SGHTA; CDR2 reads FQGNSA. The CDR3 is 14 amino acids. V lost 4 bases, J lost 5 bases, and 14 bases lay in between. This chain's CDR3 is CASSSYGGGTEAFF. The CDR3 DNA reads TGTGCCAGCAGCTCCTACGGGGGTGGTACTGAAGCTTTCTTT.

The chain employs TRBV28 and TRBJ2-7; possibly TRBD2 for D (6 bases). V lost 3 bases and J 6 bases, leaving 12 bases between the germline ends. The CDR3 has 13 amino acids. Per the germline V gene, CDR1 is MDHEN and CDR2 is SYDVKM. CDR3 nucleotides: TGTGCCAGCAGTTTCAACCTCGGGGGCGAGCAGTACTTC. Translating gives CASSFNLGGEQYF.

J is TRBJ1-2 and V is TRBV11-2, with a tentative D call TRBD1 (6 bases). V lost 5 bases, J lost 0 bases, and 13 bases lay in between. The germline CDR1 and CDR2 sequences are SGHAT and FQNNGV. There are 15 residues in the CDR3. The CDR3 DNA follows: TGTGCCAGCAGCAGGGGGACGGCCCCTAACTATGGCTACACCTTC. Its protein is CASSRGTAPNYGYTF.

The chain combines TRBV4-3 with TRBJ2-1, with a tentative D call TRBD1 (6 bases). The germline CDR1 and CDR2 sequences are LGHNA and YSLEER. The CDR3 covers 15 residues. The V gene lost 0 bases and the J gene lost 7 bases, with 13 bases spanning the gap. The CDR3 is CASSQEAQGKNEQFF. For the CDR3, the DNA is TGCGCCAGCAGCCAAGAAGCCCAGGGGAAAAATGAGCAGTTCTTC.

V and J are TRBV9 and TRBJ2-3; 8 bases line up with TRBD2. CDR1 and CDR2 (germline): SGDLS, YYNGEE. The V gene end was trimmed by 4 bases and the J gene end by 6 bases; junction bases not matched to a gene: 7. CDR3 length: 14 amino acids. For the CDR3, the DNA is TGTGCCAGCAGCTTGGGACTAGTTACGGATACGCAGTATTTT. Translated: CASSLGLVTDTQYF.